This T cell receptor (beta chain) was found in a study of tumor and adjacent non-tumor tissue in lung cancer. The overall study: Stage I to III disease affected about ten men and about 5 women aged about 30 to 85.

No cell sorting was done before RNA was extracted from the tissue. More than 3 cm separated this lung sample from the edge of the tumor. Between August and November 2014, newly diagnosed, chemotherapy-naive lung cancer patients underwent thoracic surgery in China. Worth noting for this clonotype: The junction differs from germline at one of its ends, possibly a read error.

Per the germline V gene, CDR1 is SGHAT and CDR2 is FQNNGV. This CDR3 spans 15 amino acids. TCRbeta libraries were built with three rounds of nested PCR, modified from ARM-PCR. MiXCR, applied by TCRdb to the multiplex PCR reads, yields one record per CDR3 protein. This table has 70,000 to 95,000 distinct CDR3 sequences, 76% appearing once. The sequence was collected from a man in his 70s with non-small cell lung cancer. The sample consisted of distant non-tumor lung tissue. The J gene is TRBJ2-5, the V gene TRBV11-2; possibly TRBD1 or TRBD2 for D (6 bases each). The CDR3 DNA sequence: TGTGCCAGCAGCCCGGGGGCAGTTGGGCAGGAGACCCAATACTTC. Protein: CASSPGAVGQETQYF.